The 20 T cell receptor beta chains below come from one sample, sequenced in a study of cytomegalovirus exposure and HLA in healthy donors. This PCR relied on a set of 60 Vbeta primers and 13 Jbeta primers. This table comes from immunoSEQ multiplex PCR, and its TCRdb copy is limited to in-frame clones, with some not included. The table includes about 200,000 clones, approximately 86% detected once. Material for sequencing was PBMCs. The source is a woman aged 25 to 39 in good health and CMV-seronegative.

Concerning this clone itself: The sample has other DNA sequences that encode this CDR3 too. V is TRBV7-9 and J is TRBJ1-1; no firm D call. The CDR3 runs 13 residues. V lost 1 base, J lost 1 base, and 4 bases lay in between. Germline V lookup: CDR1 SEHNR, CDR2 FQNEAQ (reference sequence). The DNA of the CDR3 is TGTGCCAGCAGCTTAGGTCAGAACACTGAAGCTTTCTTT. It translates to CASSLGQNTEAFF. The whole variable domain, filled in from reference TRBV7-9 and TRBJ1-1, reads DTGVSQNPRHKITKRGQNVTFRCDPISEHNRLYWYRQTLGQGPEFLTYFQNEAQLEKSRLLSDRFSAERPKGSFSTLEIQRTEQGDSAMYLCASSLGQNTEAFFGQGTRLTVV.

The chain links TRBV9 to TRBJ2-1, with 10 bases that match TRBD2. The CDR3 has 15 residues. J lost 9 bases, V lost 0 bases, and 6 bases had no gene match. Looked up from germline, CDR1 is SGDLS and CDR2 is YYNGEE. CDR3 protein: CASSVVGLAMGEQFF. Here the CDR3 DNA reads TGTGCCAGCAGCGTAGTGGGACTAGCGATGGGTGAGCAGTTCTTC.

The chain uses TRBV19 and TRBJ2-7; D is ambiguous. V lost 3 bases and J 0 bases, leaving 9 bases between the germline ends. The CDR3 is made up of 14 amino acids. Germline loops: CDR1 LNHDA, CDR2 SQIVND (reference sequence). Here the CDR3 DNA reads TGTGCCAGTAGTATCGATTTAGTCTCCTACGAGCAGTACTTC. Protein product: CASSIDLVSYEQYF.

V is TRBV19 and J is TRBJ1-1, with 8 positions matching TRBD1. The V and J ends lost 6 bases and 5 bases, in that order; junction bases with no gene match: 5. CDR1 is LNHDA and CDR2 is SQIVND in the germline V gene (reference sequence). This CDR3 is built from 13 residues. CDR3 loop: CASRLDRGTEAFF. CDR3 DNA: TGTGCCAGTAGGCTTGACAGGGGAACTGAAGCTTTCTTT. Combining the CDR3 with reference TRBV19 and TRBJ1-1 gives the whole variable domain DGGITQSPKYLFRKEGQNVTLSCEQNLNHDAMYWYRQDPGQGLRLIYYSQIVNDFQKGDIAEGYSVSREKKESFPLTVTSAQKNPTAFYLCASRLDRGTEAFFGQGTRLTVV.

The CDR3 coding sequence is TGTGCCAGCACCGGACTAGCGGGGGCCGGGGAGCAGTACTTC. Protein product: CASTGLAGAGEQYF. The chain carries TRBV6-5 and TRBJ2-7, with TRBD2 identical over 13 bases. This CDR3 comprises 14 residues. The germline V gene has CDR1 MNHEY and CDR2 SVGAGI. Germline trimming cut 7 bases from V and 7 bases from J; bases unmatched to any gene: 7.

The chain couples TRBV5-6 to TRBJ2-1, with D perhaps TRBD1 (5 bases). V dropped 4 bases and J dropped 8 bases, with 16 bases sitting between them. Germline CDR1 reads SGHDT; CDR2 reads YYEEEE. This CDR3 spans 14 amino acids. The CDR3 nucleotides are TGTGCCAGCAGCCCAGGGTACAGGAGCGATGAGCAGTTCTTC. It encodes CASSPGYRSDEQFF.

Here the CDR3 reads CAGTGLNTGELFF. The CDR3 nucleotides are TGTGCCGGAACAGGTTTGAACACCGGGGAGCTGTTTTTT. The V gene is TRBV2, the J gene TRBJ2-2, with a tentative D call TRBD1 (5 bases). Germline V gene sequence: CDR1 SNHLY, CDR2 FYNNEI. CDR3 size: 13 residues. With 11 bases removed from V and 1 base from J, the gap between germline ends came to 11 bases.

J is TRBJ2-1 and V is TRBV7-3, with no clear D. V was trimmed by 3 bases and J by 5 bases, leaving 8 bases between them. Germline assignment: CDR1 SGHTA and CDR2 FQGTGA. The CDR3 sequence is 13 residues long. DNA of the CDR3: TGTGCCAGCAGCTTGCTCCGGGACAATGAGCAGTTCTTC. This translates into CASSLLRDNEQFF.

The J gene is TRBJ2-3, the V gene TRBV28, with D possibly matching TRBD2 (7 bases). V shed 6 bases and J shed 0 bases, with 16 bases lying between them. The CDR3 has 16 residues. The germline gives CDR1 MDHEN, CDR2 SYDVKM. The CDR3 is CASSPGGGASTDTQYF. The CDR3 DNA is TGTGCCAGCAGCCCTGGAGGGGGGGCTAGCACAGATACGCAGTATTTT. Together with reference TRBV28 and TRBJ2-3, the CDR3 gives the full variable domain: DVKVTQSSRYLVKRTGEKVFLECVQDMDHENMFWYRQDPGLGLRLIYFSYDVKMKEKGDIPEGYSVSREKKERFSLILESASTNQTSMYLCASSPGGGASTDTQYFGPGTRLTVL.

The rearrangement joins TRBV2 to TRBJ1-3, with unresolved D. With 4 bases removed from V and 2 bases from J, the gap between germline ends came to 9 bases. The CDR3 is 14 amino acids. CDR1 is SNHLY, CDR2 FYNNEI, per germline. The CDR3 nucleotides read TGTGCCAGCAGTGGAAGACAAGCTGGAAACACCATATATTTT. Translating gives CASSGRQAGNTIYF.

J is TRBJ1-1 and V is TRBV5-1; 9 bases are a match to TRBD1. This CDR3 has 14 amino acids. V was clipped by 0 bases and J by 6 bases; unmatched bases: 3. Looked up from germline, CDR1 is SGHRS and CDR2 is YFSETQ. The CDR3 region is CASSLGQGVSEAFF. CDR3 nucleotides: TGCGCCAGCAGCTTGGGACAGGGGGTCTCTGAAGCTTTCTTT.

The V gene is TRBV4-2, the J gene TRBJ2-2; 8 bases map to TRBD1. The V gene's germline CDR1 is LGHNA and CDR2 YNFKEQ. The CDR3 contains 15 residues. V was clipped by 5 bases and J by 6 bases; unmatched bases: 8. The DNA of the CDR3 is TGTGCCAGCAGCGTAACGACAGGGGATGCCGGGGAGCTGTTTTTT. Amino acids: CASSVTTGDAGELFF.

The chain uses TRBV9 and TRBJ2-7; 7 bases align to TRBD1. Germline V lookup: CDR1 SGDLS, CDR2 YYNGEE. J was trimmed by 2 bases and V by 0 bases; bases with no gene match: 8. CDR3 length: 16 residues. The CDR3 is CASSVATTGAAYEQYF. CDR3 sequence (DNA): TGTGCCAGCAGCGTAGCTACAACAGGGGCGGCCTACGAGCAGTACTTC.

The V call is TRBV27, the J call TRBJ2-1; D perhaps matches TRBD2 (5 bases). There are 16 residues in the CDR3. Germline V gives CDR1 MNHEY, CDR2 SMNVEV (reference sequence). The V gene lost 6 bases and the J gene lost 0 bases, with 15 bases spanning the gap. CDR3 sequence (DNA): TGTGCCAGCAGCTCTACCGGGATTGCCTCCTACAATGAGCAGTTCTTC. Amino acids: CASSSTGIASYNEQFF.

This clone was detected only once. The gene calls are TRBV29-1 and TRBJ2-3; 10 bases agree with TRBD2. Germline V gives CDR1 SQVTM, CDR2 ANQGSEA. CDR3 length equals 14 residues. The V segment lost 6 bases and the J segment 0 bases; nucleotides outside the gene matches: 3. The DNA of the CDR3 is TGCAGCGTACTGACTAGCGGGAGCACAGATACGCAGTATTTT. As protein: CSVLTSGSTDTQYF.

This chain uses TRBV13 with TRBJ1-2; D is unclear. Germline V gene data show CDR1 as PRHDT and CDR2 as FYEKMQ (reference sequence). The CDR3 has 15 amino acids. Trimming left V 4 bases short and J 2 bases short, with 14 bases between. The CDR3 region is CASSSHTRTNYGYTF. The CDR3 DNA sequence: TGTGCCAGCAGCTCCCACACCCGAACGAACTATGGCTACACCTTC.

Written as DNA, the CDR3 is TGTGCCAGCAGCGTAGGCGCTTACTACACAGATACGCAGTATTTT. This sequence encodes CASSVGAYYTDTQYF. The rearrangement links TRBV9 to TRBJ2-3; D gene unclear. CDR3 length: 15 amino acids. The V gene's germline CDR1 is SGDLS and CDR2 YYNGEE. With 0 bases removed from V and 2 bases from J, the gap between germline ends came to 10 bases.

V gene TRBV10-1 combines with J gene TRBJ1-2, with TRBD1 as a possible D gene (5 bases). Between the trimmed V and J ends, which lost 8 bases and 7 bases, there was a span of 14 bases. The CDR3 is 12 amino acids. CDR1 and CDR2 from the germline V gene are WNHNN and SYGVQD (reference sequence). The DNA of the CDR3 is TGCGCCAGCCCCTCCCAGGGAGGTGGCTACACCTTC. This encodes CASPSQGGGYTF.

The chain couples TRBV5-4 to TRBJ2-7, with TRBD1 identical over 7 bases. The CDR3 is 16 amino acids. Germline CDR1 is SGHNT and CDR2 is YYREEE (reference sequence). After removal of 0 bases from V and 4 bases from J, the junction contained 10 bases not matched to a gene. The CDR3 sequence: CASSLAKAGGIYEQYF. CDR3 coding DNA: TGTGCCAGCAGCTTGGCGAAGGCAGGGGGAATTTACGAGCAGTACTTC.

The chain links TRBV2 to TRBJ2-5, with D perhaps matching TRBD1 (6 bases). The CDR3 is made up of 13 amino acids. CDR1 is SNHLY, CDR2 FYNNEI, per germline. V was cut by 8 bases and J by 1 base, with 11 bases left in between. CDR3 in DNA: TGTGCCAGCGCCACGGACAGCCAAGAGACCCAGTACTTC. Its protein product is CASATDSQETQYF.